The T cell receptor (beta chain) described here comes from a study of Ad26.COV2.S vaccination and SARS-CoV-2 variants. This table comes from immunoSEQ multiplex PCR, and its TCRdb copy is limited to in-frame clones, with some not included. The profile shows 450,000 to 550,000 clones, roughly nine tenths of them singletons. Treatment specified: about 20 received Ad26.COV2.S at low or high dose, single or two shots; 5 received placebo; per-sample allocation not given. Samples came from day 63 after the first vaccine or placebo injection. CDR1 is SNHLY, CDR2 FYNNEI, per germline. The V and J ends lost 7 bases and 0 bases respectively, with 13 bases between them. The CDR3 spans 15 residues.

The TCR originated in a person between 18 and 65 years old who received the Ad26.COV2.S COVID-19 vaccine or a placebo. Source: peripheral blood, taken in a trial of Ad26.COV2.S vaccine versus placebo. The chain has TRBV2 and TRBJ1-5; tentative D call: TRBD1 (6 bases). CDR3 nucleotides: TGTGCCAGCAACCGATACAGGGATAGCAATCAGCCCCAGCATTTT. Its protein product is CASNRYRDSNQPQHF.